The T cell receptor (beta chain) under discussion was sequenced for a study of neoadjuvant anti-PD-1 for oral cavity cancer. About the research overall: Patients mostly received three to four biweekly nivolumab doses at 3 mg/kg before surgery. Patients without progression received a fourth nivolumab dose around day 43, then surgical resection on days 50-56.

Time point defined: after neoadjuvant nivolumab, at surgical resection. Patients had HPV-negative, locally advanced oral cavity squamous cell carcinoma. Six replicates per PBMC sample, mostly from around 500 ng of genomic DNA. Only in-frame clones appear in the TCRdb table, and some are missing; sequencing was by immunoSEQ multiplex PCR. The sample lists roughly 68,000 clones, around 85% occurring once. Germline CDR1 LNHDA, CDR2 SQIVND (reference sequence). This CDR3 is built from 14 residues. V shed 3 bases and J shed 10 bases, with 15 bases lying between them. The chain couples TRBV19 to TRBJ1-4; D call uncertain. This TCR came from a person aged 35-79 years with oral cavity squamous cell carcinoma. The specimen comprised PBMCs, sampled after nivolumab (anti-PD-1) treatment. The CDR3 DNA follows: TGTGCCAGTAGTATCCGGGGTCGATTGAGAAAACTGTTTTTT. Amino acids: CASSIRGRLRKLFF.